This TCR beta chain derives from a study of tumor-infiltrating lymphocytes in primary liver carcinoma. About the study: Lesions, classed as T1-T3 N0M0, spanned 4.2 to 10 cm across. Sample counts of productive TCRbeta reads spanned roughly 3.5 to 8 million; these counts were similar across tissue types. Study-wide results and limits: Bulk samples went unsorted, so CD4+ and CD8+ repertoires were not compared. The top-250-clone fraction was significantly higher in tumors than in blood (p = 0.039).

The template, about 510 ng total RNA, yielded TCR beta cDNA made with a constant-region primer. Slightly modified ARM-PCR served as the procedure for the TCR beta libraries. These libraries came from three rounds of nested multiplex PCR. In the first two PCR rounds, TRBV1-TRBV30 forward primers were paired with a C-beta reverse primer, and each round lasted about 9 cycles. TCRdb reprocessed the multiplex PCR reads with MiXCR, giving one entry per CDR3 protein. This table has 180,000 or so distinct CDR3 sequences, about 55% appearing once. The table lists this clonotype with a few counts. The antigen remains unidentified. Extraction also yielded germline DNA, while blood RNA was obtained from unsorted whole blood. The ends were cut back, 1 base at V and 2 bases at J, with 13 bases in the middle. This CDR3 is built from 16 residues. Per the germline V gene, CDR1 is MGHRA and CDR2 is YSYEKL.

V gene TRBV4-1 combines with J gene TRBJ2-3; weak D call: TRBD1 (5 bases). The sequence was collected from a middle-aged man with primary liver carcinoma and hepatitis B virus infection. Source material: peripheral blood. The CDR3 sequence is CASSQGGGASTDTQYF. The CDR3 bases are TGCGCCAGCAGCCAAGGGGGCGGCGCCTCCACAGATACGCAGTATTTT.